The 30 T cell receptor beta chains in this list originate from one sample, sequenced in a study of cytomegalovirus exposure and HLA in healthy donors. PCR employed 60 Vbeta and 13 Jbeta primers. Measured with immunoSEQ multiplex PCR; TCRdb has only the in-frame clones, and not every one. The sample consists of about 150,000 clones, 70% of them appearing once. The sample comprised PBMCs. These receptors were obtained from a woman aged 60-75 years in good health and CMV-seropositive.

The chain couples TRBV25-1 to TRBJ1-2; no firm D call. V was pared by 6 bases and J by 8 bases, with 16 bases between. The CDR3 totals 13 residues. Germline V gives CDR1 MGHDK, CDR2 SYGVNS. The CDR3 DNA reads as TGTGCCAGCAGCCTCGCTACTCTCGGGGGCTACACCTTC. Translation gives CASSLATLGGYTF.

The chain has TRBV5-6 and TRBJ2-6; TRBD2 matches 7 bases. Germline CDR1 is SGHDT and CDR2 is YYEEEE. Trimming took 0 bases from V and 2 from J; bases not matched to a gene: 2. The CDR3 covers 16 residues. As DNA, the CDR3 is TGTGCCAGCAGCTTGGTTGGGGGGGCTGGGGCCAACGTCCTGACTTTC. Its translation: CASSLVGGAGANVLTF. The full variable domain, in which reference TRBV5-6 and TRBJ2-6 provide the parts outside the CDR3, is DAGVTQSPTHLIKTRGQQVTLRCSPKSGHDTVSWYQQALGQGPQFIFQYYEEEERQRGNFPDRFSGHQFPNYSSELNVNALLLGDSALYLCASSLVGGAGANVLTFGAGSRLTVL.

This clone was seen a handful of times. The CDR3 protein is CASKLGQFQETQYF. The CDR3 DNA sequence: TGCGCCAGTAAGCTTGGACAGTTCCAAGAGACCCAGTACTTC. The chain combines TRBV5-1 with TRBJ2-5, with a possible D match to TRBD1 (6 bases). Germline CDR1 and CDR2: SGHRS and YFSETQ. Trimming cost V 8 bases and J 1 base, with 15 bases left between them. CDR3 length equals 14 residues. Looking up the rest from reference TRBV5-1 and TRBJ2-5 gives the full variable domain: KAGVTQTPRYLIKTRGQQVTLSCSPISGHRSVSWYQQTPGQGLQFLFEYFSETQRNKGNFPGRFSGRQFSNSRSEMNVSTLELGDSALYLCASKLGQFQETQYFGPGTRLLVL.

This clone has just a few counts. V and J are TRBV4-2 and TRBJ2-1; D is possibly TRBD2 (6 bases). The CDR3 runs 19 residues. Germline V gene lookup returns CDR1 LGHNA and CDR2 YNFKEQ. Trimming shortened V by 0 bases and J by 0 bases, and 18 bases separated the two germline ends. CDR3 sequence (DNA): TGTGCCAGCAGCCAAGATCAGTTTATTGCGGGACCCTCCTACAATGAGCAGTTCTTC. The encoded protein is CASSQDQFIAGPSYNEQFF.

The chain carries TRBV6-6 and TRBJ1-4, with D possibly matching TRBD1 (5 bases). Trimming left V 4 bases short and J 8 bases short, with 17 bases between. This CDR3 spans 15 amino acids. Germline V CDR1 and CDR2: MNHNY, SVGAGI (reference sequence). In DNA, the CDR3 is TGTGCCAGCAGTTCCGACAGTGGGGATTGGGAAAAACTGTTTTTT. Protein product: CASSSDSGDWEKLFF.

This clone was counted once. This chain links TRBV4-1 with TRBJ1-4; D gene unclear. The CDR3 contains 14 residues. The V end lost 1 base, the J end lost 8 bases, and 11 bases lay between the germline ends. Germline-derived CDR1 and CDR2 are MGHRA and YSYEKL. CDR3 loop: CASSQGTVKEKLFF. DNA for the CDR3: TGCGCCAGCAGCCAAGGAACAGTTAAGGAAAAACTGTTTTTT.

The chain recombines TRBV19 with TRBJ2-7; possibly TRBD1 for D (6 bases). CDR3 length: 12 amino acids. The V and J ends lost 1 base and 6 bases respectively, with 7 bases between them. The germline gives CDR1 LNHDA, CDR2 SQIVND (reference sequence). The CDR3 protein is CASSIVRGEQYF. The DNA for the CDR3 is TGTGCCAGTAGTATAGTCAGGGGCGAGCAGTACTTC.

This chain links TRBV7-9 with TRBJ2-1, with TRBD2 matching 11 bases. CDR3 length: 17 residues. V lost 2 bases to trimming and J lost 9 bases; unmatched junction nucleotides: 12. Germline values: CDR1 SEHNR, CDR2 FQNEAQ (reference sequence). In DNA form, the CDR3 reads TGTGCCAGCAGCTTATCTACTAGCGGGAGATCTAAAAGTGAGCAGTTCTTC. Its translation: CASSLSTSGRSKSEQFF.

The sample holds one count of this clone. The rearrangement uses TRBV11-3 and TRBJ2-2, with 8 bases identical to TRBD2. The trim removed 3 bases at V and 2 bases at J, leaving 2 bases unmatched. Germline V gives CDR1 SGHNT, CDR2 YENEEA. The CDR3 has 15 amino acids. In DNA, the CDR3 is TGTGCCAGCAGCTTCCGGGAGGGCAACACCGGGGAGCTGTTTTTT. Amino acid sequence: CASSFREGNTGELFF.

The gene calls are TRBV28 and TRBJ1-1, with a possible D match to TRBD1 (6 bases). V lost 2 bases, J lost 3 bases, and 10 bases lay in between. This CDR3 is 14 amino acids long. Germline lookup yields CDR1 MDHEN and CDR2 SYDVKM. The CDR3 spells CASSLRQVDTEAFF. The CDR3 coding sequence is TGTGCCAGCAGTTTAAGACAGGTTGACACTGAAGCTTTCTTT.

The genes are TRBV6-6 and TRBJ2-7; 8 nucleotides match TRBD1. Germline V gene sequence: CDR1 MNHNY, CDR2 SVGAGI (reference sequence). The CDR3 length is 14 residues. Losses at the gene ends were 0 bases for V and 6 bases for J; bases not matched to a gene: 4. The CDR3 is CASSYSGTGREQYF. Here the CDR3 DNA reads TGTGCCAGCAGTTACTCAGGGACAGGACGCGAGCAGTACTTC.

For the CDR3, the DNA is TGCAGCGTTGTGATCCCCGGCTACGAGCAGTACTTC. Amino acids: CSVVIPGYEQYF. V usage is TRBV29-1 and J usage is TRBJ2-7; D gene ambiguous. V gave up 4 bases and J gave up 3 bases, with 10 bases separating them. CDR3 length: 12 residues. Germline assignment: CDR1 SQVTM and CDR2 ANQGSEA.

The chain combines TRBV4-1 with TRBJ1-5; 11 nucleotides line up with TRBD1. Germline-derived CDR1 and CDR2 are MGHRA and YSYEKL. The CDR3 has 15 amino acids. Trimming took 3 bases from V and 4 from J; bases not matched to a gene: 2. CDR3 nucleotide sequence: TGCGCCAGCAGCCAGGGACAGGGGGTGAATCAGCCCCAGCATTTT. It translates to CASSQGQGVNQPQHF.

Note on this clone: One junction end does not reproduce the germline sequence, and a read error may be involved. The J gene is TRBJ2-1, the V gene TRBV7-7; 12 bases are shared with TRBD2. The CDR3 sequence is 15 residues long. Germline V CDR1 and CDR2: SSHAT, FNYEAQ (reference sequence). CDR3 amino acids: CASSSGLAGNNEQFF. The CDR3 nucleotides read TGTGCTAGCAGCTCCGGACTAGCGGGAAACAATGAGCAGTTCTTC.

This clone has more than one count but fewer than ten. V gene TRBV28 combines with J gene TRBJ2-7; maybe TRBD1 (6 bases). V was cut by 8 bases and J by 3 bases, with 17 bases left in between. The CDR3 loop spans 14 amino acids. Germline V gene sequence: CDR1 MDHEN, CDR2 SYDVKM. The CDR3 sequence: CASLRGGQFYEQYF. CDR3 DNA: TGTGCCAGCCTTCGTGGAGGACAGTTCTACGAGCAGTACTTC.

This rearrangement joins TRBV11-3 to TRBJ1-1; no clear D. The V end lost 5 bases, the J end lost 5 bases, and 12 bases lay between the germline ends. The CDR3 extends over 13 amino acids. Germline CDR1 SGHNT, CDR2 YENEEA. CDR3 region: CASSAEPGTEAFF. CDR3 DNA: TGTGCCAGCAGCGCCGAACCGGGTACTGAAGCTTTCTTT.

The genes are TRBV6-5 and TRBJ2-3, with unresolved D. This CDR3 contains 15 residues. Germline CDR1 is MNHEY and CDR2 is SVGAGI. Trimming removed 6 bases at V and 0 bases at J, with 13 bases between. In DNA, the CDR3 is TGTGCCAGCAGCCTAAGAGACATTAGCACAGATACGCAGTATTTT. Translating gives CASSLRDISTDTQYF.

The chain employs TRBV28 and TRBJ2-3, with TRBD2 identical over 12 bases. Losses at the gene ends were 4 bases for V and 0 bases for J; bases not matched to a gene: 5. In germline, CDR1 is MDHEN, CDR2 SYDVKM. This CDR3 region has 17 residues. The CDR3 loop is CASSSRLAGVSTDTQYF. The CDR3 DNA follows: TGTGCCAGCAGTTCACGACTAGCGGGAGTGAGCACAGATACGCAGTATTTT.

The J gene is TRBJ1-2, the V gene TRBV6-5; D is unclear. CDR3 length equals 13 residues. The V gene lost 6 bases and the J gene lost 0 bases, with 8 bases spanning the gap. The germline V gene encodes CDR1 MNHEY and CDR2 SVGAGI. Here the CDR3 reads CASSRTANYGYTF. The CDR3, as DNA: TGTGCCAGCAGCCGTACAGCTAACTATGGCTACACCTTC.

This clone was observed a handful of times. The chain recombines TRBV5-6 with TRBJ2-3, with D possibly matching TRBD1 (6 bases). The V gene's germline CDR1 is SGHDT and CDR2 YYEEEE. V was clipped by 0 bases and J by 13 bases, with 15 bases between them. The length of the CDR3 is 13 residues. The CDR3 region is CASSLGDKGGEYF. For the CDR3, the DNA is TGTGCCAGCAGCTTGGGGGACAAAGGAGGCGAGTATTTT.

This clone was counted once. The V call is TRBV5-5, the J call TRBJ2-5, with 12 bases that match TRBD2. V lost 2 bases and J lost 2; bases outside the gene matches: 1. CDR1 is SGHKS, CDR2 YYEKEE, per germline (reference sequence). The CDR3 runs to 15 residues. CDR3 DNA sequence: TGTGCCAGCAGCTTCGGGACTAGCGGGCAAGAGACCCAGTACTTC. Translating gives CASSFGTSGQETQYF.

The CDR3 loop is CASSPRPSGRAEGETQYF. CDR3 coding DNA: TGTGCCAGCAGCCCTAGACCGAGCGGGAGAGCTGAGGGAGAGACCCAGTACTTC. The chain couples TRBV9 to TRBJ2-5; 8 bases fit TRBD2. Germline CDR1 is SGDLS and CDR2 is YYNGEE. Trimming took 4 bases from V and 4 from J; bases not matched to a gene: 18. This CDR3 has 18 residues.

The J gene is TRBJ1-3, the V gene TRBV2; D is unresolved. The length of the CDR3 is 14 residues. Germline CDR1 and CDR2: SNHLY and FYNNEI. V was cut by 3 bases and J by 2 bases, with 8 bases left in between. The chain's CDR3 is CASSDDGAGNTIYF. CDR3 sequence (DNA): TGTGCCAGCAGTGACGATGGAGCTGGAAACACCATATATTTT.

The chain employs TRBV11-2 and TRBJ2-7; TRBD1 aligns across 11 bases. CDR3 length: 16 residues. Per germline, CDR1 SGHAT and CDR2 FQNNGV. The J segment lost 2 bases and the V segment lost 4 bases, leaving 7 bases of the junction unmatched. In nucleotides, the CDR3 is TGTGCCAGCAGCTACTCCGGGACAGGGGGGCCCTACGAGCAGTACTTC. It is translated as CASSYSGTGGPYEQYF.

V usage is TRBV2 and J usage is TRBJ2-3; tentatively, D is TRBD2 (7 bases). The CDR3 consists of 17 residues. The V end was cut by 4 bases, the J end by 0 bases, with 17 bases between. In germline, CDR1 is SNHLY, CDR2 FYNNEI. Here the CDR3 reads CASSGGGAGRSTDTQYF. In nucleotides, the CDR3 is TGTGCCAGCAGTGGAGGGGGTGCCGGGAGGAGCACAGATACGCAGTATTTT.

In its sample, this clone was seen once. The rearrangement links TRBV11-2 to TRBJ2-1, with TRBD2 as a possible D gene (5 bases). The CDR3 consists of 16 residues. Trimming took 1 base from V and 0 from J, leaving 10 bases between them. Per the germline V gene, CDR1 is SGHAT and CDR2 is FQNNGV. The CDR3 nucleotides read TGTGCCAGCAGCTTAGTTAGCGCTAGCTCCTACAATGAGCAGTTCTTC. Protein: CASSLVSASSYNEQFF.

The chain has TRBV5-6 and TRBJ2-2; 8 nucleotides line up with TRBD2. The CDR3 is 14 amino acids. Germline trimming cut 6 bases from V and 5 bases from J; bases unmatched to any gene: 6. CDR1 is SGHDT, CDR2 YYEEEE, per germline. DNA for the CDR3: TGTGCCAGCACCCCGGGGGGGAGGACCGGGGAGCTGTTTTTT. Amino acid sequence: CASTPGGRTGELFF.

This clone occurred once. V and J are TRBV4-1 and TRBJ1-1; D is possibly TRBD1 (6 bases). Trimming left V 1 base short and J 2 bases short, with 11 bases between. From germline, CDR1 is MGHRA and CDR2 YSYEKL. There are 15 residues in the CDR3. Here the CDR3 reads CASSQGRDTNTEAFF. CDR3 coding DNA: TGCGCCAGCAGCCAAGGTCGGGACACCAACACTGAAGCTTTCTTT.

CDR3 residues: CASSVAGRDYGYTF. CDR3 DNA: TGTGCCAGCAGCGTAGCAGGGAGGGACTATGGCTACACCTTC. The chain employs TRBV9 and TRBJ1-2, with D perhaps matching TRBD1 (5 bases). CDR1 and CDR2 (germline): SGDLS, YYNGEE. The V end was cut by 0 bases, the J end by 3 bases, with 9 bases between. This CDR3 has 14 amino acids.

The chain is built from TRBV6-5 and TRBJ1-2, with 7 bases matching TRBD1. The junction had 10 bases not matched to a gene; V was cut back by 6 bases and J by 12 bases. The CDR3 is 12 amino acids. Per germline, CDR1 MNHEY and CDR2 SVGAGI. DNA for the CDR3: TGTGCCAGCAGCTGGGACAGACGAATAAACACCTTC. It yields the protein CASSWDRRINTF.